Presented here are 6 T cell receptor beta chains from one specimen sequenced in a study of blood T cells in healthy people across ages (dated by TCRdb to about 2015). Libraries were built with 5' RACE. Sequencer: Illumina HiSeq 2500. A second about 7 to 12 cycle PCR used a sample-barcoded 5' primer and a J-beta primer mix. TCRdb passed the public sequencing reads through fastp at Q25 and MiXCR, retaining productive beta sequences. Rows are unified per CDR3 protein, each entry keeping the most common DNA and genes. In this sample the table shows 1.2 million to 1.5 million distinct CDR3 sequences, 45% to 70% of which occur a single time. The top ten constitute 6.5% to 8% of the sample. The sequenced sample was blood. All receptors come from a man aged 18 to 30 in good health.

In this sample, this clonotype turned up a few times. The J gene is TRBJ1-2, the V gene TRBV12-3 or TRBV12-4; no firm D call. Trimming removed 2 bases at V and 7 bases at J, with 20 bases between. This CDR3 contains 16 residues. The CDR3 coding sequence is TGTGCCAGCAGTTTACACATTTCGGGCAAAGCAGGTGGCTACACCTTC. It is translated as CASSLHISGKAGGYTF.

This CDR3 reads CASSQEASGDIILNIQYF. In DNA, the CDR3 is TGCGCCAGCAGCCAAGAGGCTAGCGGGGATATAATCTTAAACATTCAGTACTTC. The gene calls are TRBV4-1 and TRBJ2-4, with 9 bases that match TRBD2. Germline V gene lookup returns CDR1 MGHRA and CDR2 YSYEKL. V was clipped by 0 bases and J by 6 bases; unmatched bases: 12. The CDR3 has 18 amino acids.

The V call is TRBV7-9, the J call TRBJ2-4, with 8 bases identical to TRBD1. Gene TRBJ2-7 matches the end of the DNA better, so the J call may be wrong. In germline, CDR1 is SEHNR, CDR2 FQNEAQ (reference sequence). This CDR3 is 16 amino acids long. This CDR3 is CASSATGTGLTYEQYF. The CDR3 nucleotides read TGTGCCAGCAGCGCAACCGGGACAGGTCTTACCTACGAGCAGTACTTC.

The rearrangement links TRBV20-1 to TRBJ1-2, with no clear D. V lost 2 bases and J lost 4, with 14 bases in between. The CDR3 runs to 14 residues. Per the germline V gene, CDR1 is DFQATT and CDR2 is SNEGSKA (reference sequence). The CDR3 bases are TGCAGTGCTAGAAGTGACCAGAAGTTCTATGGCTACACCTTC. Translated, it gives CSARSDQKFYGYTF.

This clonotype has only one observation. The rearrangement uses TRBV7-2 and TRBJ1-4; D uncertain. Per germline, CDR1 SGHTA and CDR2 FQGNSA. The CDR3 spans 13 residues. The ends were cut back, 5 bases at V and 3 bases at J, with 7 bases in the middle. The CDR3 sequence: CASSPEPNEKLFF. The CDR3, as DNA: TGTGCCAGCAGCCCGGAGCCTAATGAAAAACTGTTTTTT.

The chain couples TRBV20-1 to TRBJ2-5, with TRBD1 matching 8 bases. The V segment lost 6 bases and the J segment 4 bases; nucleotides outside the gene matches: 4. CDR1 DFQATT and CDR2 SNEGSKA come from the germline V gene (reference sequence). The length of the CDR3 is 12 residues. In DNA, the CDR3 is TGCAGTGCCCTAGACAGGGGAGAGACCCAGTACTTC. It specifies CSALDRGETQYF.